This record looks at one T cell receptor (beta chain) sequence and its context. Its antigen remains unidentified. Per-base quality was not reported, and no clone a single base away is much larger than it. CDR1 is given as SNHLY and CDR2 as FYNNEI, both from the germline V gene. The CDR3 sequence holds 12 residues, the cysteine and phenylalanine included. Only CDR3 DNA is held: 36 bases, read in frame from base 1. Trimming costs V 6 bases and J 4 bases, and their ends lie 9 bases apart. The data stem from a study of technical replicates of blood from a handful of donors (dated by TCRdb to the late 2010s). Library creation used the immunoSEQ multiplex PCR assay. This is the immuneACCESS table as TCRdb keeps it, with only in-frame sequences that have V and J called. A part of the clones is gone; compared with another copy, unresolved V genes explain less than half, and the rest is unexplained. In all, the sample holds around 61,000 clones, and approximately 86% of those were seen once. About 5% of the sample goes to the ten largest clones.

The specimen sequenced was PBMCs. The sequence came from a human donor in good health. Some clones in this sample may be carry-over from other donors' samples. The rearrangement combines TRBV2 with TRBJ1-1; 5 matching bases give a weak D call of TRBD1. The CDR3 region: CASRGEATEAFF. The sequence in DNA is TGTGCCAGCAGGGGGGAGGCCACTGAAGCTTTCTTT.